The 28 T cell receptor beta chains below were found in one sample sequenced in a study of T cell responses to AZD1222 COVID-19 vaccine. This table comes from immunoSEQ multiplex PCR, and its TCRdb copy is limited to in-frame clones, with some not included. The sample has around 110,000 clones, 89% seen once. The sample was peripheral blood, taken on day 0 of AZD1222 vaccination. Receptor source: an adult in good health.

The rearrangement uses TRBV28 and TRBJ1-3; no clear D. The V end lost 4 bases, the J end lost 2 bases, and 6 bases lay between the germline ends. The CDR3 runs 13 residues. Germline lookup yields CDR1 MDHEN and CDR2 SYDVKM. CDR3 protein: CASSSVAGNTIYF. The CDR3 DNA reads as TGTGCCAGCAGTTCAGTTGCTGGAAACACCATATATTTT.

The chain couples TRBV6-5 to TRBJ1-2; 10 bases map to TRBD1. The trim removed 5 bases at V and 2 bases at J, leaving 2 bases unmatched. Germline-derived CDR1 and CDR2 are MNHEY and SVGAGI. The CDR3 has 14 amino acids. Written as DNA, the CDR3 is TGTGCCAGCAGTAAGGGACAGGGGAACTATGGCTACACCTTC. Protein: CASSKGQGNYGYTF.

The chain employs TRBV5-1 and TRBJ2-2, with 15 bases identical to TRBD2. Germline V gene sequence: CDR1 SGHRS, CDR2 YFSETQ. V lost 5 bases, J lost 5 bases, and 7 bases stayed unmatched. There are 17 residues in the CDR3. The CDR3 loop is CASRKGLAGGITGELFF. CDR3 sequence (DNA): TGCGCCAGCAGGAAGGGACTAGCGGGAGGTATAACCGGGGAGCTGTTTTTT.

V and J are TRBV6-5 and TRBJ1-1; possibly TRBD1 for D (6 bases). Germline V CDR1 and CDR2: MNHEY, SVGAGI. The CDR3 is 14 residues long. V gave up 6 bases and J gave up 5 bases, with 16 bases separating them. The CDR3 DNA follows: TGTGCCAGCAGGGGATCAGGGGTTGGGACTGAAGCTTTCTTT. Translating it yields CASRGSGVGTEAFF.

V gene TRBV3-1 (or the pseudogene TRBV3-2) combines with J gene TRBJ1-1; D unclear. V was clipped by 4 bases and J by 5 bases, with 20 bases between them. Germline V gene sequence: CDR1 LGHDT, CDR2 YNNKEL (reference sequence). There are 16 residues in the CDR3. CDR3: CASSPRPGLLGTEAFF. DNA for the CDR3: TGTGCCAGCAGCCCCCGGCCCGGACTGCTGGGGACTGAAGCTTTCTTT.

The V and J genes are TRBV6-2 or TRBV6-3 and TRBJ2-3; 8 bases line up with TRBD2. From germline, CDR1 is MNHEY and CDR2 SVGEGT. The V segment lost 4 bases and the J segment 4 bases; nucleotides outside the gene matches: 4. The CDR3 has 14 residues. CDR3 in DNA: TGTGCCAGCAGTTCCGGGAGGGACGCAGATACGCAGTATTTT. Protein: CASSSGRDADTQYF.

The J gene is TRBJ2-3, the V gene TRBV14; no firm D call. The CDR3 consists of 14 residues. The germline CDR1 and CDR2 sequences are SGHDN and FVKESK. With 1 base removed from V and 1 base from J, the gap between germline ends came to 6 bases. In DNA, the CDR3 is TGTGCCAGCAGCCAAGTGCACGGCACAGATACGCAGTATTTT. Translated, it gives CASSQVHGTDTQYF.

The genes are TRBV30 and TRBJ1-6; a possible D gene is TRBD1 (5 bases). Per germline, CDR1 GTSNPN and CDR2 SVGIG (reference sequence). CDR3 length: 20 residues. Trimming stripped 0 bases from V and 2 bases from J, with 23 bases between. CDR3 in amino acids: CAWSVRSMWGGRTYNSPLHF. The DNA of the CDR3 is TGTGCCTGGAGTGTACGGTCTATGTGGGGGGGACGTACCTATAATTCACCCCTCCACTTT.

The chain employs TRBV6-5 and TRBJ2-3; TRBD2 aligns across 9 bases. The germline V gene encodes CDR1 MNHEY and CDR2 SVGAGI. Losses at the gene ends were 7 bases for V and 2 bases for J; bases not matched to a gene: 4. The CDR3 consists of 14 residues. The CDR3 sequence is CASIAGVNTDTQYF. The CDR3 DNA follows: TGTGCCAGCATAGCGGGGGTCAACACAGATACGCAGTATTTT.

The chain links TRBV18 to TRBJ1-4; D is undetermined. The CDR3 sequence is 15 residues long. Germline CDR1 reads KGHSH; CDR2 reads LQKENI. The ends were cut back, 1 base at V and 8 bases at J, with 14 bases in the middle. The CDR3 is CASSPLTGEGEKLFF. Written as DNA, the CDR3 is TGTGCCAGCTCACCACTGACCGGGGAAGGAGAAAAACTGTTTTTT.

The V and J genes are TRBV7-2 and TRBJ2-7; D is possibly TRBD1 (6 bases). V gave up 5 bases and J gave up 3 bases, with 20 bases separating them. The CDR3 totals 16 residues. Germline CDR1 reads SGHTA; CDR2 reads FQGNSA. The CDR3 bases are TGTGCCAGCAGCATCCTCGGACAGACGGAAGGCTACGAGCAGTACTTC. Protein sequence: CASSILGQTEGYEQYF.

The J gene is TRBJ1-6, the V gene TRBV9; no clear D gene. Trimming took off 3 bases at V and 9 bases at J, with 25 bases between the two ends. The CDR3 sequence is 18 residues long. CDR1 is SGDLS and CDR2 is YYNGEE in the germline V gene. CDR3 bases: TGTGCCAGCAGCGGCTCTTATTCCCCTCTCGACTGGAGTTCACCCCTCCACTTT. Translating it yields CASSGSYSPLDWSSPLHF.

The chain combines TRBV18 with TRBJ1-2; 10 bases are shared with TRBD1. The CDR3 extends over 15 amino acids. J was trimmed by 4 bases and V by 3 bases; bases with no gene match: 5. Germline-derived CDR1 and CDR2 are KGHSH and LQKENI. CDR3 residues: CASSPTGGLLYGYTF. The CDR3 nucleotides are TGTGCCAGCTCACCGACAGGGGGCCTCCTCTATGGCTACACCTTC.

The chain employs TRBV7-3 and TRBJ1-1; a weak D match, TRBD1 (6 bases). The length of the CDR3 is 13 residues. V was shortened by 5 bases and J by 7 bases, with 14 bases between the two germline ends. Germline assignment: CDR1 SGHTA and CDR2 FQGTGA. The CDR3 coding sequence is TGTGCCAGCAGCGCACAGGGTTCGGGTGAAGCTTTCTTT. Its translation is CASSAQGSGEAFF.

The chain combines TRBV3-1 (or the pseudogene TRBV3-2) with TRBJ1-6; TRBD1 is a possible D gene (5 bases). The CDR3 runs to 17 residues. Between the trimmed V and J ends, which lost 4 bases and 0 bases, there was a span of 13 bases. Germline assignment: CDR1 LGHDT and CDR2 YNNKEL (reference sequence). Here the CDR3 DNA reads TGTGCCAGCAGCCGAGGGACCGGGAGCTCCTATAATTCACCCCTCCACTTT. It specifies CASSRGTGSSYNSPLHF.

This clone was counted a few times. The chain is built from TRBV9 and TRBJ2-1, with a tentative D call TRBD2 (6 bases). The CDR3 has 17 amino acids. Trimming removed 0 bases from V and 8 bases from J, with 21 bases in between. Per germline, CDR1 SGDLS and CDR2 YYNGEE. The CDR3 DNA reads TGTGCCAGCAGCGTAGGAGACGGAGGGCGCGGGTCACATGAGCAGTTCTTC. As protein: CASSVGDGGRGSHEQFF.

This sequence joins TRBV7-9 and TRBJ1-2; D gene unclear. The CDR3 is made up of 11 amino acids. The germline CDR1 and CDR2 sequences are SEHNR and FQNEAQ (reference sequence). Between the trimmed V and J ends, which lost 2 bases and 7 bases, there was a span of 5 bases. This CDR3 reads CASSLSGGYTF. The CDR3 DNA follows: TGTGCCAGCAGCTTATCCGGTGGCTACACCTTC.

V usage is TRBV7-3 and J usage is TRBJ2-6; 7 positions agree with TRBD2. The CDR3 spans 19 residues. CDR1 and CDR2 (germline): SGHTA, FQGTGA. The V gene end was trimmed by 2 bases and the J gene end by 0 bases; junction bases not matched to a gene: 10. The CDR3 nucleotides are TGTGCCAGCAGCTTACGACCCCTGGCGGGGGTCTCTGGGGCCAACGTCCTGACTTTC. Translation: CASSLRPLAGVSGANVLTF.

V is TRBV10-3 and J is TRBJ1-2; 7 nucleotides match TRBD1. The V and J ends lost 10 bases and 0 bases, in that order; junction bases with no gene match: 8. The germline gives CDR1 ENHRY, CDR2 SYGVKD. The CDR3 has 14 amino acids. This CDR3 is CATHLDRTNYGYTF. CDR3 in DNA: TGTGCCACGCATCTGGACAGGACTAACTATGGCTACACCTTC.

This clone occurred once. The CDR3 loop reads CASNNQGGYTDTQYF. The CDR3 nucleotides are TGTGCCAGCAACAACCAGGGCGGATACACAGATACGCAGTATTTT. The V call is TRBV6-5, the J call TRBJ2-3; D possibly corresponds to TRBD1 (5 bases). V lost 7 bases to trimming and J lost 2 bases, with 16 bases between them. The CDR3 has 15 residues. Germline V gene sequence: CDR1 MNHEY, CDR2 SVGAGI.

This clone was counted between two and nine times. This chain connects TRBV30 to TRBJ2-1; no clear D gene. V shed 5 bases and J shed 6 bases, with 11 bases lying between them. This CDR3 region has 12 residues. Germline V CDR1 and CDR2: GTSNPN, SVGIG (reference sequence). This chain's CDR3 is CAWSRTSNEQFF. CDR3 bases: TGTGCCTGGTCAAGGACCAGCAATGAGCAGTTCTTC. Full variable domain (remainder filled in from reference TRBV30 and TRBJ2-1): SQTIHQWPATLVQPVGSPLSLECTVEGTSNPNLYWYRQAAGRGLQLLFYSVGIGQISSEVPQNLSASRPQDRQFILSSKKLLLSDSGFYLCAWSRTSNEQFFGPGTRLTVL.

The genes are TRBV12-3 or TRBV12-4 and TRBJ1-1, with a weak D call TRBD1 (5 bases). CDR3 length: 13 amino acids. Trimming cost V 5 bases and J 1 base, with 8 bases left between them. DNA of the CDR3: TGTGCCAGCAGTCTGGGGGAGAACACTGAAGCTTTCTTT. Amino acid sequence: CASSLGENTEAFF.

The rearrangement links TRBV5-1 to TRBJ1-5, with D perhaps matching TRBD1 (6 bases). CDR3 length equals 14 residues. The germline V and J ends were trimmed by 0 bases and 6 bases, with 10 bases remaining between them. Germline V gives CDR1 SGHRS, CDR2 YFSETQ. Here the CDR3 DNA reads TGCGCCAGCAGCTTGGAGGGGGATGGTCAGCCCCAGCATTTT. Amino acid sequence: CASSLEGDGQPQHF.

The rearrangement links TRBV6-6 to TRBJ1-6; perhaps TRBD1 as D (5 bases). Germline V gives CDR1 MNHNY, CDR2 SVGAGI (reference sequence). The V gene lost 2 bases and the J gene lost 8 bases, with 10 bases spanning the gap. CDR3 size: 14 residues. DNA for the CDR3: TGTGCCAGCAGTTACACGGGGGGGGATTCACCCCTCCACTTT. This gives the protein CASSYTGGDSPLHF.

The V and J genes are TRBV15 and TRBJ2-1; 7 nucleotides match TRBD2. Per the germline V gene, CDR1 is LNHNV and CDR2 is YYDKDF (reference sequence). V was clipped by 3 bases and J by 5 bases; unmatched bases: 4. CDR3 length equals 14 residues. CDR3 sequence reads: CATSSGLVNNEQFF. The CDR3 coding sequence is TGTGCCACCAGCAGCGGACTAGTAAACAATGAGCAGTTCTTC.

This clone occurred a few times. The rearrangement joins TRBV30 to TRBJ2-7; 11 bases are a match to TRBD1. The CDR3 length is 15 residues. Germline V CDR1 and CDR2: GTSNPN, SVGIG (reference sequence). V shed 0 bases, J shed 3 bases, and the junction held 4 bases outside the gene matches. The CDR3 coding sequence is TGTGCCTGGAGTGTTACTGGGACAGGGGGCTACGAGCAGTACTTC. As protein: CAWSVTGTGGYEQYF.

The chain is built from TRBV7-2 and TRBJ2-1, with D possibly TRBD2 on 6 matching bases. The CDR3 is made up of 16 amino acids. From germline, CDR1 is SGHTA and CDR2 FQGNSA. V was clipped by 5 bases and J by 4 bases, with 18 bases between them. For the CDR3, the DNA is TGTGCCAGCAGCCTACGCGGGGCAGGCGTATACAATGAGCAGTTCTTC. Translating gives CASSLRGAGVYNEQFF.

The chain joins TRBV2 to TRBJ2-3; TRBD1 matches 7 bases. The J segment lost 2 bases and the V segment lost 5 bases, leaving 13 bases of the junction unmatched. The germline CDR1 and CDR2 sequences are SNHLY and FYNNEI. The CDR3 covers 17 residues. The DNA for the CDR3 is TGTGCCAGCAGTTTACTGACAGGGAAAAGGGACACAGATACGCAGTATTTT. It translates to CASSLLTGKRDTDTQYF.